These T cell receptor beta chains were read from a single sample in a study of blood T cells in healthy people across ages. TCRdb called the 5' RACE reads again in MiXCR, with one record for every CDR3 protein. The sample consists of about 1.6 million distinct CDR3 sequences, about 35% of them appearing once. The material sequenced was blood. These receptor sequences come from a woman in her twenties or thirties in good health. Both conserved end residues are part of each CDR3. A D gene is named only where the DNA matches it firmly. A clone size is listed for some rows: how often the clone was seen (once, few, many), or a class if it is expanded.

abundance,d_gene,j_gene,v_gene,CDR3aa,CDR3nt
few,-,TRBJ1-1,TRBV5-1,CASSWGEFDTEAFF,TGCGCCAGCAGCTGGGGGGAGTTCGACACTGAAGCTTTCTTT
-,TRBD1,TRBJ1-2,TRBV20-1,CSAFTGQGDGYTF,TGCAGTGCTTTCACAGGACAGGGGGACGGCTACACCTTC
-,TRBD1,TRBJ2-3,TRBV9,CASSVEWDREITDTQYF,TGTGCCAGCAGCGTAGAGTGGGACAGGGAGATCACAGATACGCAGTATTTT
-,TRBD1,TRBJ1-6,TRBV28,CASSLSGTGIGSPLHF,TGTGCCAGCAGTTTATCGGGGACAGGGATTGGATCGCCCCTCCACTTT
-,TRBD1,TRBJ2-7,TRBV10-3,CAISSDRELYEQYF,TGTGCCATCAGTTCGGACAGGGAGCTCTACGAGCAGTACTTC
many,TRBD2,TRBJ2-7,TRBV29-1,CSVAGGLSYEQYF,TGCAGCGTAGCGGGAGGGCTGTCCTACGAGCAGTACTTC
-,-,TRBJ1-4,TRBV12-3/TRBV12-4,CASTHWDGGNEKLFF,TGTGCCAGCACCCACTGGGACGGAGGAAATGAAAAACTGTTTTTT
few,TRBD2,TRBJ2-7,TRBV12-3/TRBV12-4,CASSTGTSATYEQYF,TGTGCCAGCAGTACCGGGACTAGCGCTACATACGAGCAGTACTTC
-,-,TRBJ2-1,TRBV12-3/TRBV12-4,CASSTGSYLRGEQFF,TGTGCCAGCAGTACCGGTAGCTATCTGCGAGGGGAGCAGTTCTTC
-,-,TRBJ2-7,TRBV6-2/TRBV6-3,CASSYVGGEPYF,TGTGCCAGCAGTTACGTGGGGGGAGAGCCGTACTTC
-,-,TRBJ2-1,TRBV28,CAGSLFANEQFF,TGTGCCGGCAGTCTATTCGCCAATGAGCAGTTCTTC
few,-,TRBJ1-4,TRBV4-1,CASSQHQNNEKLFF,TGCGCCAGCAGCCAACACCAGAATAATGAAAAACTGTTTTTT
many,TRBD1,TRBJ2-3,TRBV15,CATSRDTGESEWGSDTQYF,TGTGCCACCAGCAGGGACACAGGGGAGTCCGAATGGGGATCGGATACGCAGTATTTT
-,-,TRBJ2-3,TRBV7-6,CASSLGTLRADTQYF,TGTGCCAGCAGCTTGGGGACGCTGAGGGCAGATACGCAGTATTTT
few,-,TRBJ2-5,TRBV2,CASKRAEQETQYF,TGTGCCAGCAAGAGGGCGGAGCAAGAGACCCAGTACTTC
many,-,TRBJ2-1,TRBV29-1,CSARVGNLNEQFF,TGCAGCGCCCGGGTAGGGAACCTTAATGAGCAGTTCTTC
-,-,TRBJ2-3,TRBV20-1,CSARIQGTDTQYF,TGCAGTGCTAGAATCCAGGGCACAGATACGCAGTATTTT
many,-,TRBJ1-2,TRBV29-1,CSVDAHTF,TGCAGCGTTGATGCGCACACCTTC
-,-,TRBJ2-7,TRBV30,CAWTVDSYEQYF,TGTGCCTGGACAGTCGACAGCTACGAGCAGTACTTC
-,-,TRBJ2-3,TRBV10-1,CASSESGTDAQYF,TGCGCCAGCAGTGAGTCCGGCACAGATGCGCAGTATTTT
many,-,TRBJ2-1,TRBV7-2,CASSPSGALSYNEQFF,TGTGCCAGCAGCCCTTCGGGGGCTCTCTCCTACAATGAGCAGTTCTTC
-,TRBD1,TRBJ2-7,TRBV5-1,CASSLEVYTTGAYEQYF,TGCGCCAGCAGCTTGGAGGTGTATACGACAGGGGCCTACGAGCAGTACTTC
few,TRBD2,TRBJ2-3,TRBV20-1,CSASGRASGGVEYF,TGCAGTGCTAGCGGCCGGGCTAGCGGGGGGGTTGAGTATTTT
many,-,TRBJ1-1,TRBV12-3/TRBV12-4,CASRPRGGTEAFF,TGTGCCAGCAGACCCAGGGGTGGCACTGAAGCTTTCTTT
few,-,TRBJ2-3,TRBV9,CASSTSGGLADTQYF,TGTGCCAGCAGCACCTCTGGCGGGTTGGCAGATACGCAGTATTTT
-,TRBD1,TRBJ1-4,TRBV29-1,CSVSRQGANEKLFF,TGCAGCGTTTCTCGACAGGGAGCTAATGAAAAACTGTTTTTT
-,TRBD1,TRBJ2-7,TRBV11-2,CASSAAQGFPYEQYF,TGTGCCAGCAGCGCCGCACAGGGGTTCCCCTACGAGCAGTACTTC
-,TRBD2,TRBJ2-3,TRBV20-1,CSARDRSSGGVGDTQYF,TGCAGTGCTAGAGATCGGTCCAGCGGGGGGGTTGGAGATACGCAGTATTTT
few,-,TRBJ2-3,TRBV9,CASSAYDTQYF,TGTGCCAGCAGCGCGTATGATACGCAGTATTTT
-,-,TRBJ1-6,TRBV20-1,CSARTQGRSRAYNSPLHF,TGCAGTGCTAGGACGCAGGGGAGGAGTCGCGCCTATAATTCACCCCTCCACTTT
-,-,TRBJ1-4,TRBV3-1,CASSQILTQADEKLFF,TGTGCCAGCAGCCAAATCCTGACACAGGCGGATGAAAAACTGTTTTTT
-,-,TRBJ1-2,TRBV7-9,CASSLEGNLGYTF,TGTGCCAGCAGCTTAGAAGGAAACCTTGGCTACACCTTC
few,TRBD1,TRBJ2-1,TRBV27,CASSLSFYRDRAYEQFF,TGTGCCAGCAGTTTATCATTTTATCGGGACAGGGCGTATGAGCAGTTCTTC
-,-,TRBJ2-7,TRBV11-1,CASSPSTGSRSRATSKQYF,TGTGCCAGCAGCCCGTCCACTGGTAGCAGGAGTAGGGCGACGAGCAAGCAGTACTTC
few,TRBD1,TRBJ1-5,TRBV25-1,CASSQTGSGQPQHF,TGTGCCAGCAGCCAGACAGGGTCCGGGCAGCCCCAGCATTTT
few,TRBD1,TRBJ1-2,TRBV6-5,CASRPDRDLYGHTF,TGTGCCAGCAGGCCGGACAGGGACCTCTATGGCCACACCTTC
few,-,TRBJ2-3,TRBV20-1,CSAPTLGTTYTDTQYF,TGCAGTGCTCCTACTCTAGGGACGACTTACACAGATACGCAGTATTTT
-,-,TRBJ2-1,TRBV6-2/TRBV6-3,CASRDSGSGFF,TGTGCCAGCAGGGATTCAGGGTCCGGGTTCTTC
-,-,TRBJ1-2,TRBV7-9,CASSPRDITNYGYTF,TGTGCCAGCAGCCCCCGGGACATAACTAACTATGGCTACACCTTC
-,-,TRBJ2-5,TRBV21-1,CASSDKEGDRRADTQQYF,TGTGCCAGCAGCGACAAAGAAGGAGATCGAAGAGCTGATACGCAGCAGTACTTC
-,-,TRBJ2-6,TRBV9,CASSVEPTSGANVPTF,TGTGCCAGCAGCGTAGAACCCACCTCTGGGGCCAACGTCCCGACTTTC
few,-,TRBJ2-5,TRBV2,CAGAGEQETQYF,TGTGCCGGAGCCGGGGAGCAAGAGACCCAGTACTTC
-,-,TRBJ1-1,TRBV9,CASRPQETDTEAFF,TGTGCCAGCAGGCCGCAGGAGACCGACACTGAAGCTTTCTTT
few,TRBD2,TRBJ2-3,TRBV5-1,CASSQIRLAGGLSTDTQYF,TGCGCCAGCAGCCAAATCCGACTAGCGGGGGGACTTAGCACAGATACGCAGTATTTT
-,-,TRBJ1-2,TRBV7-6,CASSFTGTEGYTF,TGTGCCAGCAGCTTCACCGGGACGGAGGGCTACACCTTC
many,TRBD2,TRBJ2-1,TRBV24-1,CATSDLTSGPYNEQFF,TGTGCCACCAGTGATTTGACTAGCGGGCCCTACAATGAGCAGTTCTTC
-,-,TRBJ1-5,TRBV4-1,CASSQEVGGYQPQHF,TGCGCCAGCAGCCAAGAGGTAGGGGGGTATCAGCCCCAGCATTTT
few,-,TRBJ2-6,TRBV6-1,CASSEDGRVSGANVLTF,TGTGCCAGCAGTGAAGACGGGCGGGTCTCTGGGGCCAACGTCCTGACTTTC
many,TRBD2,TRBJ2-1,TRBV12-3/TRBV12-4,CASSLGAGVGNEQFF,TGTGCCAGCAGTTTAGGAGCGGGAGTAGGCAATGAGCAGTTCTTC